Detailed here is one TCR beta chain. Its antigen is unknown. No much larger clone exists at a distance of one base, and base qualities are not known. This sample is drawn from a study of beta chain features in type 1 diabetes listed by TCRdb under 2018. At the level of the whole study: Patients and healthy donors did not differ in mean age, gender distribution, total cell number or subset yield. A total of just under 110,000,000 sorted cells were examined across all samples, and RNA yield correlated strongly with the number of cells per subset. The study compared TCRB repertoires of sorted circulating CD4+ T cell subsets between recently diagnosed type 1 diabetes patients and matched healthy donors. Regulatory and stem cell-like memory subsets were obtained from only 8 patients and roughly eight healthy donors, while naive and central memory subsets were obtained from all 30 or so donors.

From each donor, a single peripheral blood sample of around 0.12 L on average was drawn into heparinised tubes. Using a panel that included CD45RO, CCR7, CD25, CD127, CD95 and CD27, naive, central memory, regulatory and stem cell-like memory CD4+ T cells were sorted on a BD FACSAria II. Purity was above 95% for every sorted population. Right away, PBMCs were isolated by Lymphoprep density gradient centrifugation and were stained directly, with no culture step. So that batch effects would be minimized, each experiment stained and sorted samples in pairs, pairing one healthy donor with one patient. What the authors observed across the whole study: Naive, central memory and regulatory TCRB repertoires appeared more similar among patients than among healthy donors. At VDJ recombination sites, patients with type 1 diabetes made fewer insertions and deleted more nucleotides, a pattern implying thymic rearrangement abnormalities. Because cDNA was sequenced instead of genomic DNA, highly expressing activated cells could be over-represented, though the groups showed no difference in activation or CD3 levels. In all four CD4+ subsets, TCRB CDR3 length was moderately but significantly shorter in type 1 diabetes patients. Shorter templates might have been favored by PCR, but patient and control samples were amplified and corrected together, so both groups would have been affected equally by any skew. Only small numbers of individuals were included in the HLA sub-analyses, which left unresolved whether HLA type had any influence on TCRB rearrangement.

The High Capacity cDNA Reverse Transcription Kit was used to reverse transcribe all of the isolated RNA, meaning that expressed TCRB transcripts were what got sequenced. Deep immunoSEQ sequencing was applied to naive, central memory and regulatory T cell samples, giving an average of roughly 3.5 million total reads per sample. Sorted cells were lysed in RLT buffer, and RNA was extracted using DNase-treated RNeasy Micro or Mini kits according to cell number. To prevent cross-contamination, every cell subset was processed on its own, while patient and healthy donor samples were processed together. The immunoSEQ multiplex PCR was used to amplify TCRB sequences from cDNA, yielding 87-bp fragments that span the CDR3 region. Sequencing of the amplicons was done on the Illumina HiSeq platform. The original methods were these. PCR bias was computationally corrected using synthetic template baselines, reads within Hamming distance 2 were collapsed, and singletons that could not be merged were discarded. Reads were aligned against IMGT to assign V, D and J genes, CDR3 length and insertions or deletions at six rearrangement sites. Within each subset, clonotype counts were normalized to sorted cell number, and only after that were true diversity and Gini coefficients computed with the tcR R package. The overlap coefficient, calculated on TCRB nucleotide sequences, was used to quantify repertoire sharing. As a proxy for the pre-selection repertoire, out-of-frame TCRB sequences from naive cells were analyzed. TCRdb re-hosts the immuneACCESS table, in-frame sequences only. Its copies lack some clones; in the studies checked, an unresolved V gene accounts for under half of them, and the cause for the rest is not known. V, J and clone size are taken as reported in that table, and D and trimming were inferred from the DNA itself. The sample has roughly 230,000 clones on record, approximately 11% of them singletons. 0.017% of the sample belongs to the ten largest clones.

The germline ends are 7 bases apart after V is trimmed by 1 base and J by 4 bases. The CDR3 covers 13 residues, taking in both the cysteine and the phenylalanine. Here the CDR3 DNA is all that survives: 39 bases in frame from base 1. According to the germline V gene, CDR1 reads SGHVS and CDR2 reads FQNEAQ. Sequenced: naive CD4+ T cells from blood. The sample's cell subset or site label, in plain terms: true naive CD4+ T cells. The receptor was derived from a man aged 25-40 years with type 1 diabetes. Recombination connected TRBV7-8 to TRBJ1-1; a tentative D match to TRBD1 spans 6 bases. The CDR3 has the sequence CASSLEGGTEAFF. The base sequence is TGTGCCAGCAGCTTAGAAGGGGGCACTGAAGCTTTCTTT.